These T cell receptor beta chains were read from a single sample in a study of graft-versus-host responses after intestinal transplantation. The method was immunoSEQ multiplex PCR; TCRdb's version includes in-frame clones alone and lacks a portion of them. The top ten clones hold around 3.3% of a sample with roughly 23,000 clones, around 78% of them seen once. The specimen was ileum tissue, collected 12 days after intestinal transplant. Receptors were obtained from a human patient who received an intestinal transplant, so some T cells may come from the graft donor. Both conserved end residues are part of each CDR3. Each record gives: D gene, V gene, clone size, J gene, CDR3 protein, CDR3 DNA. The D gene is left open where the match is weak. Clone size is stated in some rows and not others, as once, few, many or a class when expanded.

>TRBD1|TRBV19|NA|TRBJ1-5
CASSNPHQTGAEGQPQHF
TGTGCCAGTAGTAACCCACACCAAACAGGGGCCGAGGGTCAGCCCCAGCATTTT
>NA|TRBV19|NA|TRBJ2-2
CASMEGNTGELFF
TGTGCCAGTATGGAGGGGAACACCGGGGAGCTGTTTTTT
>NA|TRBV11-3|once|TRBJ2-7
CASSFRRSSYEQYF
TGTGCCAGCAGCTTTCGCCGGAGCTCCTACGAGCAGTACTTC
>TRBD1|TRBV6-6|NA|TRBJ2-7
CASRGTVTYEQYF
TGTGCCAGCAGAGGGACAGTAACCTACGAGCAGTACTTC
>TRBD2|TRBV18|NA|TRBJ2-3
CASPTSGLAGADTQYF
TGTGCCAGCCCGACGTCCGGACTAGCGGGGGCAGATACGCAGTATTTT
>TRBD1|TRBV6-5|NA|TRBJ1-2
CASSEWSGGYGYTF
TGTGCCAGCAGTGAGTGGTCAGGGGGCTATGGCTACACCTTC
>NA|TRBV11-1|NA|TRBJ2-7
CASSLLGVEQYF
TGTGCCAGCAGCCTTTTAGGGGTCGAGCAGTACTTC
>TRBD2|TRBV7-8|once|TRBJ2-2
CASSLVVTSPTGELFF
TGTGCCAGCAGCTTAGTGGTGACTAGCCCCACCGGGGAGCTGTTTTTT
>TRBD1|TRBV10-3|NA|TRBJ2-7
CAAGQGNEQYF
TGTGCCGCAGGACAGGGTAACGAGCAGTACTTC
>TRBD1|TRBV11-1|NA|TRBJ1-1
CASSPYRGVNTEAFF
TGTGCCAGCAGCCCTTACAGGGGGGTGAACACTGAAGCTTTCTTT
>NA|TRBV5-4|NA|TRBJ2-7
CASSLPTDNYEQYF
TGTGCCAGCAGCTTGCCTACCGACAACTACGAGCAGTACTTC
>NA|TRBV9|NA|TRBJ2-1
CASSPSDFTGEQFF
TGTGCCAGCAGCCCCTCCGATTTCACAGGTGAGCAGTTCTTC
>TRBD1|TRBV27|NA|TRBJ2-2
CASTQGTGSGELFF
TGTGCCAGCACCCAGGGGACAGGGTCCGGGGAGCTGTTTTTT
>NA|TRBV15|few|TRBJ2-2
CATSLGGGLGTGELFF
TGTGCCACCAGCCTGGGAGGGGGATTGGGAACCGGGGAGCTGTTTTTT
>NA|TRBV10-3|NA|TRBJ2-7
CAISGRGRSYEQYF
TGTGCCATCAGTGGGCGGGGGCGGTCCTACGAGCAGTACTTC
>NA|TRBV6-5|NA|TRBJ2-7
CASSYQSRGSYEQYF
TGTGCCAGCAGTTACCAAAGTAGAGGTTCCTACGAGCAGTACTTC
>NA|TRBV6-1|NA|TRBJ1-2
CASSEVPGIYGYTF
TGTGCCAGCAGTGAAGTTCCGGGGATCTATGGCTACACCTTC
>TRBD1|TRBV13|NA|TRBJ2-3
CASSPPPGQGYSTDTQYF
TGTGCCAGCAGCCCACCACCGGGACAGGGGTACAGCACAGATACGCAGTATTTT
>TRBD2|TRBV11-2|once|TRBJ2-3
CASSSGTSGRTDTQYF
TGTGCCAGCAGCTCCGGGACTAGCGGGAGAACAGATACGCAGTATTTT
>TRBD2|TRBV11-2|once|TRBJ2-3
CASSPVVSGAYTDTQYF
TGTGCCAGCAGCCCCGTGGTGAGCGGGGCGTACACAGATACGCAGTATTTT
>NA|TRBV4-1|few|TRBJ1-1
CASSQDVSGGLNTEAFF
TGCGCCAGCAGCCAAGATGTATCCGGAGGGCTAAACACTGAAGCTTTCTTT
>NA|TRBV6-6|NA|TRBJ2-2
CASSYSTGAGELFF
TGTGCCAGCAGTTACTCGACCGGGGCCGGGGAGCTGTTTTTT
>TRBD2|TRBV7-9|NA|TRBJ2-3
CASSLSPAGAPTDTQYF
TGTGCCAGCAGCTTATCCCCGGCGGGAGCCCCGACAGATACGCAGTATTTT
>TRBD1|TRBV19|NA|TRBJ1-6
CASSGQGDSPLHF
TGTGCCAGTAGTGGGCAGGGGGATTCACCCCTCCACTTT
>NA|TRBV27|NA|TRBJ2-4
CASRTGQSIQYF
TGTGCCAGCAGGACGGGACAAAGTATTCAGTACTTC
>NA|TRBV7-2|NA|TRBJ2-3
CASSPQTIRGTQYF
TGTGCCAGCAGCCCGCAGACTATTCGGGGTACGCAGTATTTT
>NA|TRBV21-1|NA|TRBJ1-5
CASSNGIATWHHQPQHF
TGTGCCAGCAGCAACGGCATAGCTACATGGCATCATCAGCCCCAGCATTTT